The entry below gives a single T cell receptor beta chain sequence along with its context. The antigen is not known. Naive CD45RA+ and memory CD45RA-negative subsets were split from CD4+ cells. The test was conducted at deep level. Method: immunoSEQ multiplex PCR; TCRdb's copy keeps in-frame clones and lacks some. The data show about 2.4 million clones, approximately 92% seen once. This specimen belongs to a study of shared clonotypes between healthy human individuals. Study-level background: Used for every donor were three CD4 naive, three CD4 memory, two CD8 naive and one CD8 memory plate.

Whole-study results and caveats: Larger estimated richness was generally seen in naive subsets than in memory subsets.

Germline loops: CDR1 SGHVS, CDR2 FNYEAQ. The CDR3 consists of 15 residues. V gave up 1 base and J gave up 1 base, with 10 bases separating them. The rearrangement uses TRBV7-6 and TRBJ1-1; D is uncertain. The sequence came from a man between 18 and 35 years old in good health. Sequencing was carried out using naive CD4+ T cells sorted from blood. Indicated subset: CD45RA+ positively selected. The CDR3 DNA reads as TGTGCCAGCAGCTTAGGGCGAGTGGGGAACACTGAAGCTTTCTTT. Translated: CASSLGRVGNTEAFF.